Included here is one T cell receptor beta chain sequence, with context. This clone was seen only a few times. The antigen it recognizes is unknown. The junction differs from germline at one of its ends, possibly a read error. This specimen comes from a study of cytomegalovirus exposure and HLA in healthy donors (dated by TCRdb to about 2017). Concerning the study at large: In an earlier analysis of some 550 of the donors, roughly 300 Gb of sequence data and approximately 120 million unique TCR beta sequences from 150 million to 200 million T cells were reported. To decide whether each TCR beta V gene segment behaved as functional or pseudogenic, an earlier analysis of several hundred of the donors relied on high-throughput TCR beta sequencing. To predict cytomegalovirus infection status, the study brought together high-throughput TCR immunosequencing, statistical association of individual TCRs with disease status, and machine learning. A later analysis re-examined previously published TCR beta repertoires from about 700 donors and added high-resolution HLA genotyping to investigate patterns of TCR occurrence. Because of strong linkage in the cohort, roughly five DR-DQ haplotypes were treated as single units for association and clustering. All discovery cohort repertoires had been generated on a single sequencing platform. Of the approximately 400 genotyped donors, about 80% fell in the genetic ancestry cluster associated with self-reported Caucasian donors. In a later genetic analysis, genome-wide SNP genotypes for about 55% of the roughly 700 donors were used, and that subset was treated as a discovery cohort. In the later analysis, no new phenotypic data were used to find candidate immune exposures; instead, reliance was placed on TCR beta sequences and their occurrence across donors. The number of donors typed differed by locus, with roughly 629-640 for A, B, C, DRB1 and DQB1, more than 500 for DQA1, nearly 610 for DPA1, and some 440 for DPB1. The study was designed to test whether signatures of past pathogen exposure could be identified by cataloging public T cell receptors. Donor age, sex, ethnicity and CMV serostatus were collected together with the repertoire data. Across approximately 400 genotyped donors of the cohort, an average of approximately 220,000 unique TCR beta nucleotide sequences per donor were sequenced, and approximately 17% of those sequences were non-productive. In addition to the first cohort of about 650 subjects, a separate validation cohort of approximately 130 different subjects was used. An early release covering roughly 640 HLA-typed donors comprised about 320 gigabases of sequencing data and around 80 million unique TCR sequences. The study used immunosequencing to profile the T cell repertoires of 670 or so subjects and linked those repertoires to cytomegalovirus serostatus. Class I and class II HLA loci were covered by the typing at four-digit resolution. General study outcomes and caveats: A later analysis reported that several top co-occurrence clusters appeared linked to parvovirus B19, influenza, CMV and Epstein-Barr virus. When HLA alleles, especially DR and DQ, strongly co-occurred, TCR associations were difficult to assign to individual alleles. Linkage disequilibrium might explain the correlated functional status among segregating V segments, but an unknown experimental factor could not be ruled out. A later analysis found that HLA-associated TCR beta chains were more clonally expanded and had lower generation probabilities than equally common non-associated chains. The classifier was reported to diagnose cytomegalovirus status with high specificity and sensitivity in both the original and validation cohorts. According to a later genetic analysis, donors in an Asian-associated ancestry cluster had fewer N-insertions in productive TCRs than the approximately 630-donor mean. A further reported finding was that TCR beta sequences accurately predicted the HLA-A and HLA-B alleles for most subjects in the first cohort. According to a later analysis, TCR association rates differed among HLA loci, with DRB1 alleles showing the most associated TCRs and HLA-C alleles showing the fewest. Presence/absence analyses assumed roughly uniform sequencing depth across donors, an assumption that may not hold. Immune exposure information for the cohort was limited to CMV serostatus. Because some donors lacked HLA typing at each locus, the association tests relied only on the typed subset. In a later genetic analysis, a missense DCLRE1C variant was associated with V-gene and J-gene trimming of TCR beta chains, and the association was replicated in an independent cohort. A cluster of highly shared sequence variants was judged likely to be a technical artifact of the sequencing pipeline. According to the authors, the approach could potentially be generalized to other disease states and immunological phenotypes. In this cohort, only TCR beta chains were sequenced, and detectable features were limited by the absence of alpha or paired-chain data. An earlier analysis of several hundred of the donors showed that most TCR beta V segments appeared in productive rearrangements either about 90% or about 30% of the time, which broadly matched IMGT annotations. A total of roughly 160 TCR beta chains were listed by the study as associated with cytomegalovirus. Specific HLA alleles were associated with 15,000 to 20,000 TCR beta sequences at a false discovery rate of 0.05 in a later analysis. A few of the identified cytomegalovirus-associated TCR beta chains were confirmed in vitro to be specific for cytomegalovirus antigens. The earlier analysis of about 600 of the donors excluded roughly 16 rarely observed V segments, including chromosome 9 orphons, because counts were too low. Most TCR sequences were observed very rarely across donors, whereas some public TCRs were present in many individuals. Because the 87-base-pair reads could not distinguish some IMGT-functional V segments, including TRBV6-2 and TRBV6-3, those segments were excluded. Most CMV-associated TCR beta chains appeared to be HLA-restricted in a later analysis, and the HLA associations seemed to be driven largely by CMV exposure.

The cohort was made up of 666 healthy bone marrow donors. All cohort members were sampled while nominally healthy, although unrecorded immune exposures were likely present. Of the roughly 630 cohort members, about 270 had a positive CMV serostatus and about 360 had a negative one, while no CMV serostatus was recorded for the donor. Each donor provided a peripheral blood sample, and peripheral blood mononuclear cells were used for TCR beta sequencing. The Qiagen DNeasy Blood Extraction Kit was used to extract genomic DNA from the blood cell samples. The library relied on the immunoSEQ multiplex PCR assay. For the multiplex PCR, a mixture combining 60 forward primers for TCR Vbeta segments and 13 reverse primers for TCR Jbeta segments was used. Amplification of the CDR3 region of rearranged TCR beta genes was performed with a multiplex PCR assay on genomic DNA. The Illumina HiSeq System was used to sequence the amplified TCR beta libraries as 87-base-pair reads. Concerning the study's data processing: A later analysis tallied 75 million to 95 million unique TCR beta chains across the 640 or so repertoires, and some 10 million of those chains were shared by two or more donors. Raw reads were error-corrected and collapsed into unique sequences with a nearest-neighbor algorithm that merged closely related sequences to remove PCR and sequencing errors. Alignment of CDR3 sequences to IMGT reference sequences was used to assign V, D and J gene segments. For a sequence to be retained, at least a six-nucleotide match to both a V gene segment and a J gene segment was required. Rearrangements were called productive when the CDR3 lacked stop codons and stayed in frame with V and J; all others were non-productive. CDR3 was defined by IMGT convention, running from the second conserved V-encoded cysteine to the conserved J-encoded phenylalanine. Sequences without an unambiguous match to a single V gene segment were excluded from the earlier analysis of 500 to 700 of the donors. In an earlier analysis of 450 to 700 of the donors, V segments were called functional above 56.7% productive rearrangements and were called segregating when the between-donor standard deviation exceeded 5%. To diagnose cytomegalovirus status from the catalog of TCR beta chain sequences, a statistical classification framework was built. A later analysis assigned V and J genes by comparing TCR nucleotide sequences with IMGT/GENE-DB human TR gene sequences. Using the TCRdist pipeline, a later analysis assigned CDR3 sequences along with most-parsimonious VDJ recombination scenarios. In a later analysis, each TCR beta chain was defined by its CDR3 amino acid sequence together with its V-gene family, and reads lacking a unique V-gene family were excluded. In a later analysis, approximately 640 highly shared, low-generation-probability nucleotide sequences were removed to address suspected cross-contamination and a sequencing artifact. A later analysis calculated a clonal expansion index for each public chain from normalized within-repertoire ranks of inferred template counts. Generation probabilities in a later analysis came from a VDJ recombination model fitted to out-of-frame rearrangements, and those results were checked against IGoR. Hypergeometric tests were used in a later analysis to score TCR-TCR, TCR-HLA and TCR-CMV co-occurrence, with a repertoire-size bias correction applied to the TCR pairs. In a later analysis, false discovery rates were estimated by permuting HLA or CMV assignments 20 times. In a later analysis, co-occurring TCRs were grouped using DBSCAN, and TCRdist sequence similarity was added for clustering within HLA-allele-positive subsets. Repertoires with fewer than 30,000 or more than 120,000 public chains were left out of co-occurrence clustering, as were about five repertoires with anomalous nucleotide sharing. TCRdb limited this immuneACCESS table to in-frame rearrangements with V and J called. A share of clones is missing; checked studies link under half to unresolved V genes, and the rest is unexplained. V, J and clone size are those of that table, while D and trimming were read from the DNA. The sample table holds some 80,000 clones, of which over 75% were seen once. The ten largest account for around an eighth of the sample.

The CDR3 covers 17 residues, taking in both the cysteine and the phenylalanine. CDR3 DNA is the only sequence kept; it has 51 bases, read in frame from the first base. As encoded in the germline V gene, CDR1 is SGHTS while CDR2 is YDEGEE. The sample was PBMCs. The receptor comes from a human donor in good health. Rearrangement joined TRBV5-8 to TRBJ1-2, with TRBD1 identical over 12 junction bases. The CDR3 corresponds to CATSGGQGAINLSGYTF. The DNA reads TGTGCCACCAGCGGGGGACAGGGGGCGATTAATCTTAGTGGCTACACCTTC. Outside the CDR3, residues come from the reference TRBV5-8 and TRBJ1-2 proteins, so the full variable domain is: EAGVTQSPTHLIKTRGQQATLRCSPISGHTSVYWYQQALGLGLQFLLWYDEGEERNRGNFPPRFSGRQFPNYSSELNVNALELEDSALYLCATSGGQGAINLSGYTFGSGTRLTVV.